Shown below are 18 T cell receptor beta chains from a single sample sequenced in a study of human T cells and chemical hapten exposure (dated by TCRdb to the early 2020s). The library was prepared using RACE. Sequenced using a NextSeq 500. The public sequencing data were trimmed at Q25 with fastp and processed into clonotypes with MiXCR by TCRdb, which kept only in-frame beta chains. CDR3 protein sequences are deduplicated, and each keeps its most common genes and DNA. The sample profile shows some 330,000 distinct CDR3 sequences; about 5% of them were found once. The ten largest clones take up roughly 8.2% of the sample. This specimen's time point label, interpreted: pre-sensitization, week 0. The treatment or condition label for this specimen denotes: therapeutic diphenylcyclopropenone sensitization with weekly scalp DPC. The material sequenced was whole blood, taken in connection with sensitization to the hapten diphenylcyclopropenone (DPC). These receptors all come from a woman younger than 35 with alopecia areata. Some clones in this sample may be carry-over from other donors' samples.

This chain uses TRBV5-5 with TRBJ1-1; possibly TRBD1 for D (5 bases). Germline V gene sequence: CDR1 SGHKS, CDR2 YYEKEE (reference sequence). The length of the CDR3 is 14 residues. Trimming stripped 5 bases from V and 8 bases from J, with 19 bases between. CDR3 in DNA: TGTGCCAGCAGGTTGTGGACCTCAGGGAGCGAAGCTTTCTTT. Residues: CASRLWTSGSEAFF.

This clonotype appeared many times. The CDR3 coding sequence is TGTGCCAGCAGTTACGGGCAGAGCTCCTACAATGAGCAGTTCTTC. Translation gives CASSYGQSSYNEQFF. The chain is built from TRBV6-2 or TRBV6-3 and TRBJ2-1; D remains ambiguous. Germline V lookup: CDR1 MNHEY, CDR2 SVGEGT. Trimming stripped 2 bases from V and 0 bases from J, with 8 bases between. The length of the CDR3 is 15 residues.

Notes on this clonotype: Possible read error: a much larger clone is one base away. V gene TRBV12-3 or TRBV12-4 combines with J gene TRBJ1-1; no clear D gene. CDR3 length: 15 residues. CDR3 in amino acids: CARSLRQIMNTEAFF. DNA for the CDR3: TGTGCCAGAAGTTTAAGGCAGATCATGAACACTGAAGCTTTCTTT.

This clonotype was seen only a few times. The chain has TRBV6-5 and TRBJ2-1; 7 bases fit TRBD1. CDR1 is MNHEY, CDR2 SVGAGI, per germline. The V and J ends lost 3 bases and 7 bases, in that order; junction bases with no gene match: 6. This CDR3 has 14 residues. In DNA form, the CDR3 reads TGTGCCAGCAGTTATAGGGACAGTTTAAATGAGCAGTTCTTC. Translated, it gives CASSYRDSLNEQFF.

V usage is TRBV5-1 and J usage is TRBJ1-3; 7 nucleotides agree with TRBD1. This CDR3 has 17 amino acids. The V gene's germline CDR1 is SGHRS and CDR2 YFSETQ. The V and J ends lost 4 bases and 1 base, in that order; junction bases with no gene match: 11. CDR3 nucleotides: TGCGCCAGCAGCCCTACCGGGACAGTGGGTTCTGGAAACACCATATATTTT. Residues: CASSPTGTVGSGNTIYF.

This clonotype appeared a few times. The rearrangement links TRBV6-2 or TRBV6-3 to TRBJ2-2; 9 bases fit TRBD1. J gave up 4 bases and V 4 bases, and 7 bases lay outside the gene matches. Germline CDR1 MNHEY, CDR2 SVGEGT. The CDR3 is 16 amino acids. The CDR3 DNA reads TGTGCCAGCAGTTTGGGGACAGGGTCGGTCACCGGGGAGCTGTTTTTT. It yields the protein CASSLGTGSVTGELFF.

This clonotype has ten or more counts. The rearrangement joins TRBV5-1 to TRBJ1-5; 7 nucleotides match TRBD1. V shed 3 bases, J shed 3 bases, and the junction held 3 bases outside the gene matches. The CDR3 extends over 14 amino acids. Germline-derived CDR1 and CDR2 are SGHRS and YFSETQ. The CDR3 protein is CASSSGQPNQPQHF. The CDR3 nucleotides are TGCGCCAGCAGCTCGGGACAGCCCAATCAGCCCCAGCATTTT.

At least ten counts were recorded for this clonotype. This chain uses TRBV6-5 with TRBJ2-7; 9 bases line up with TRBD1. J was trimmed by 0 bases and V by 0 bases; bases with no gene match: 6. The germline gives CDR1 MNHEY, CDR2 SVGAGI. CDR3 length equals 17 residues. In nucleotides, the CDR3 is TGTGCCAGCAGTTACTCATCAGGACAGGGGAGCTCCTACGAGCAGTACTTC. Its protein product is CASSYSSGQGSSYEQYF.

This clonotype was counted ten times or more. CDR3 sequence: CASVSTGNQPQHF. The CDR3 DNA reads TGTGCCAGCGTTTCAACAGGGAACCAGCCCCAGCATTTT. The chain joins TRBV6-2 or TRBV6-3 to TRBJ1-5; D is perhaps TRBD1 (6 bases). Trimming pared 8 bases from V and 7 bases from J, leaving 15 bases between. This CDR3 has 13 amino acids. Germline CDR1 MNHEY, CDR2 SVGEGT.

This clonotype was picked up many times. The chain is built from TRBV19 and TRBJ1-5; the D gene is possibly TRBD1 (5 bases). The germline V gene has CDR1 LNHDA and CDR2 SQIVND (reference sequence). This CDR3 is 15 amino acids long. V was shortened by 3 bases and J by 7 bases, with 16 bases between the two germline ends. The CDR3 is CASSMGRPGPQPQHF. The CDR3 bases are TGTGCCAGTAGTATGGGGCGGCCGGGTCCCCAGCCCCAGCATTTT.

In this sample, this clonotype turned up many times. The chain recombines TRBV20-1 with TRBJ1-4, with no clear D. Per the germline V gene, CDR1 is DFQATT and CDR2 is SNEGSKA (reference sequence). The CDR3 has 11 residues. V was trimmed by 0 bases and J by 7 bases, leaving 3 bases between them. The CDR3 bases are TGCAGTGCTAGAGATCGTGAAAAACTGTTTTTT. Protein product: CSARDREKLFF.

This clonotype has just a few counts. The CDR3 sequence is CATSSLGPPLEAFF. The CDR3 bases are TGTGCCACCAGCAGCCTGGGACCGCCTTTGGAAGCTTTCTTT. V usage is TRBV15 and J usage is TRBJ1-1; weak D call: TRBD1 (5 bases). Deletions cut 3 bases from V and 8 bases from J, with 16 bases between. Germline CDR1 is LNHNV and CDR2 is YYDKDF (reference sequence). CDR3 length: 14 residues.

This clonotype has ten or more counts. The chain links TRBV25-1 to TRBJ2-3; D ambiguous. V lost 3 bases, J lost 0 bases, and 10 bases lay in between. The CDR3 is 15 residues long. The V gene's germline CDR1 is MGHDK and CDR2 SYGVNS. The chain's CDR3 is CASSDDSPSTDTQYF. In DNA, the CDR3 is TGTGCCAGCAGTGACGACTCCCCTAGCACAGATACGCAGTATTTT.

This clonotype appeared a few times. The chain carries TRBV7-3 and TRBJ1-3; D might be TRBD1 (5 bases). Germline V gives CDR1 SGHTA, CDR2 FQGTGA. Between the trimmed V and J ends, which lost 5 bases and 9 bases, there was a span of 11 bases. This CDR3 contains 12 residues. In nucleotides, the CDR3 is TGTGCCAGCAGCCACCCTCAGGGCACCATATATTTT. This gives the protein CASSHPQGTIYF.

The rearrangement joins TRBV18 to TRBJ2-1; 11 bases agree with TRBD2. With 3 bases clipped from V and 6 bases from J, the junction kept 4 bases outside the gene matches. CDR1 KGHSH and CDR2 LQKENI come from the germline V gene. CDR3 length: 15 residues. The CDR3 DNA follows: TGTGCCAGCTCACCCGGGACTAGCGGTAGCAATGAGCAGTTCTTC. Translating gives CASSPGTSGSNEQFF.

Ten or more counts support this clonotype. This chain uses TRBV12-3 or TRBV12-4 with TRBJ1-1; the match to TRBD1 covers 8 bases. Germline trimming cut 7 bases from V and 3 bases from J; bases unmatched to any gene: 4. CDR3 size: 13 residues. The CDR3 DNA reads TGTGCCAGCACCAGGGGGCAGTACACTGAAGCTTTCTTT. Translated, it gives CASTRGQYTEAFF.

This clonotype has a handful of counts. The rearrangement joins TRBV6-1 to TRBJ1-2; D is unclear. Trimming removed 0 bases at V and 13 bases at J, with 15 bases between. Germline CDR1 is MNHNS and CDR2 is SASEGT. The CDR3 sequence is 13 residues long. The CDR3 coding sequence is TGTGCCAGCAGTGAAGCGCCTGAGGGAGAGGGCACCTTC. Residues: CASSEAPEGEGTF.

This clonotype came up a few times. The V and J genes are TRBV7-3 and TRBJ1-2; the match to TRBD1 covers 10 bases. The V and J ends lost 4 bases and 8 bases, in that order; junction bases with no gene match: 10. The germline V gene encodes CDR1 SGHTA and CDR2 FQGTGA. CDR3 size: 15 residues. Here the CDR3 reads CASSSQPGTGDGYTF. Here the CDR3 DNA reads TGTGCCAGCAGCTCTCAACCCGGGACAGGGGACGGCTACACCTTC.